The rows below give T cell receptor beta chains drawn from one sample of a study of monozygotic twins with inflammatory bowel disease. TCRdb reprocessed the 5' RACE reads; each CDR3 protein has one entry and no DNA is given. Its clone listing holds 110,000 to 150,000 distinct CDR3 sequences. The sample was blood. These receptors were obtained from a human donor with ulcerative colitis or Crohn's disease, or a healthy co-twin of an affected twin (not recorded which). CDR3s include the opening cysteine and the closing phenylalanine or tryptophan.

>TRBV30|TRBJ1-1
CAWTGGNTEAFF
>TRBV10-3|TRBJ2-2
CAISESSGRNTGELFF
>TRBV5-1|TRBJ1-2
CASSVDRVERRGYTF
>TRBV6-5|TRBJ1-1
CASSSLTGSEMNTEAFF
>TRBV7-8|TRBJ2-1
CASSSAGNPYNEQFF
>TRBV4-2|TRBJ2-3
CASSQEFSSRSGDTQYF
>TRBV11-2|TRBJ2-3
CASSPLRAARTDTQYF
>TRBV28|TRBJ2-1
CASSQWTSGSGNEQFF
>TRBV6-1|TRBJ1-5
CASSEAGGFGPQHF
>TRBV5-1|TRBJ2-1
CASSHPSNEQFF
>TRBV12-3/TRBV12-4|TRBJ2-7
CASSLGILSEQYF
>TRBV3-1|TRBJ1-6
CASSQVRGSPLHF
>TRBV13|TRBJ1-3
CASSLGRTSGNTIYF
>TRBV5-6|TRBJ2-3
CASSSPSTDTQYF
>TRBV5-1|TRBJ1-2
CASSLGHLGSNYGYTF
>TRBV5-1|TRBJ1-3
CASSLMGDGNTIYF
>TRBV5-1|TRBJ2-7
CASSLPGQGSSYEQYF
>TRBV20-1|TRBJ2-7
CSAWVSPREQYF
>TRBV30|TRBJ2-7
CACQGAGGPIEQYF
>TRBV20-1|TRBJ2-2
CSASRTGPNTGELFF
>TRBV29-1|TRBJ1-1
CSVRIRVAEAFF
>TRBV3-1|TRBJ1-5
CASSQDTGNQPQHF
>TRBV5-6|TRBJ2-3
CASSLTADTQYF
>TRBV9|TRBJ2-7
CASSVRTGGYEQYF
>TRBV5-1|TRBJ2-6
CASGEVGANVLTF
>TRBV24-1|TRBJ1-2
CATSDPGQAYGYTF
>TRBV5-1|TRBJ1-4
CASSLAGEPTNEKLFF
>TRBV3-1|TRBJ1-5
CASSQGTDQPQHF
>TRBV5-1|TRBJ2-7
CASSRAGTGRAEQYF
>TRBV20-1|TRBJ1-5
CSASPGIDQPQHF
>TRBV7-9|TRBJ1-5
CASSRGQGERSNQPQHF
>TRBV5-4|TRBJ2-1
CASSSNAGIEQFF
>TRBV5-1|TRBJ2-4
CASSLDGPQNIQYF
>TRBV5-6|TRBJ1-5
CASSARSRGSNQPQHF
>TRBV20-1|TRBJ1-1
CSATGTGVRTEAFF
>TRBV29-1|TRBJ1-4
CSVPRGIGEKLFF
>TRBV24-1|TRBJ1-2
CATSEAGSVYGYTF
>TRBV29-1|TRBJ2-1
CSAGTSFFSSYNEQFF
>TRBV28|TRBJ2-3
CASSPPQCRGGADTQYF
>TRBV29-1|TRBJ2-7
CSVAGVSYEQYF
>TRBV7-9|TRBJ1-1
CASSLKGATEAFF